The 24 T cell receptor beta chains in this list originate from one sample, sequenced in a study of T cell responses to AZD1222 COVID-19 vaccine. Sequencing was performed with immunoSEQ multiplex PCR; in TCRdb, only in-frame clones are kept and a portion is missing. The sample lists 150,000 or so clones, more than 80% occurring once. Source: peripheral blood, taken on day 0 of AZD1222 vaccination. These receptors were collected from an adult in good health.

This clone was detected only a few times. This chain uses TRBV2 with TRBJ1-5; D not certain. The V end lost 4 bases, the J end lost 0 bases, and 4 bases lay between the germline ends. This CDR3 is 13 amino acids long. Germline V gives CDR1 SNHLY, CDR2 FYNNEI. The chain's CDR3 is CASSVYSNQPQHF. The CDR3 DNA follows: TGTGCCAGCAGTGTCTATAGCAATCAGCCCCAGCATTTT. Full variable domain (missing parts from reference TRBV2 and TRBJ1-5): EPEVTQTPSHQVTQMGQEVILRCVPISNHLYFYWYRQILGQKVEFLVSFYNNEISEKSEIFDDQFSVERPDGSNFTLKIRSTKLEDSAMYFCASSVYSNQPQHFGDGTRLSIL.

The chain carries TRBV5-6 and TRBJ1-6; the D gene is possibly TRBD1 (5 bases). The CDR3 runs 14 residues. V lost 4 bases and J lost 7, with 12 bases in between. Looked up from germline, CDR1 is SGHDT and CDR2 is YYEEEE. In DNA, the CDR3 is TGTGCCAGCAGCCTGGGACGGATCAATTCACCCCTCCACTTT. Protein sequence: CASSLGRINSPLHF.

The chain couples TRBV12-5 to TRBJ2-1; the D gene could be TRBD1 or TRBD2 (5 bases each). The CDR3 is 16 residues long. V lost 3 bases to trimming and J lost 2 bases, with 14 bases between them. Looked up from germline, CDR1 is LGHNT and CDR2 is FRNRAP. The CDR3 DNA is TGTGCTAGTGGTTTCTCCTTACGGGGCCCCTACAATGAGCAGTTCTTC. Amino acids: CASGFSLRGPYNEQFF.

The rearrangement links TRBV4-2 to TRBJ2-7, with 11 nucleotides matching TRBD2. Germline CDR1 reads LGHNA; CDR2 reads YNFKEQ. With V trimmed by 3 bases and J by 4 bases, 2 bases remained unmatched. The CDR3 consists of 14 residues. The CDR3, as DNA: TGTGCCAGCAGCCAGACTAGCGGGATTTACGAGCAGTACTTC. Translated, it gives CASSQTSGIYEQYF.

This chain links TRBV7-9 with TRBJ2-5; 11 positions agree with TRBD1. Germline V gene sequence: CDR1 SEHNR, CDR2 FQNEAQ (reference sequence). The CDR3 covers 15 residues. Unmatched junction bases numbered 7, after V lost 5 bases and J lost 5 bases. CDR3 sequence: CASSRRDRGMETQYF. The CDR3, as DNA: TGTGCCAGCAGCCGACGGGACAGGGGGATGGAGACCCAGTACTTC.

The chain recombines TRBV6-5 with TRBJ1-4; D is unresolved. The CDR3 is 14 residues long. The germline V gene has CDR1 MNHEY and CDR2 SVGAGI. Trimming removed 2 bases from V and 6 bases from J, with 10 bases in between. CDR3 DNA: TGTGCCAGCAGTTACGTAGAGAGCGATGAAAAACTGTTTTTT. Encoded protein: CASSYVESDEKLFF.

CDR3 in DNA: TGTGCCAGCAGTTCCCTTATGTGGGACGCTTACAATGAGCAGTTCTTC. It translates to CASSSLMWDAYNEQFF. The V and J genes are TRBV6-5 and TRBJ2-1; D may match TRBD1 or TRBD2 (5 bases each). Trimming shortened V by 4 bases and J by 4 bases, and 17 bases separated the two germline ends. CDR3 length: 16 amino acids. CDR1 MNHEY and CDR2 SVGAGI come from the germline V gene.

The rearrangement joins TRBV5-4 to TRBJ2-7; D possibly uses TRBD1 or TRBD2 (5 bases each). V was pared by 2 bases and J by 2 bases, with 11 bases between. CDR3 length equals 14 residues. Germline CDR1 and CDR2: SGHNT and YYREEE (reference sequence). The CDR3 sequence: CASSFPGQTYEQYF. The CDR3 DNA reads TGTGCCAGCAGCTTCCCGGGGCAGACCTACGAGCAGTACTTC.

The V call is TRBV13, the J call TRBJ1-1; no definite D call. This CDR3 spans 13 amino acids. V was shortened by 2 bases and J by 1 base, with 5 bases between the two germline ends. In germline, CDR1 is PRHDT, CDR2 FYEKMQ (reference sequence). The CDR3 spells CASSLYTNTEAFF. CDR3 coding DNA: TGTGCCAGCAGCTTATACACGAACACTGAAGCTTTCTTT.

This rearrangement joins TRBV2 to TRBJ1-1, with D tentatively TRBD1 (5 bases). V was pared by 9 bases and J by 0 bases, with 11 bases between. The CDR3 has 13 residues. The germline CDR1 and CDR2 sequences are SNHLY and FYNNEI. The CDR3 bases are TGTGCCAGAAACAGGAAGATGAACACTGAAGCTTTCTTT. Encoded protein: CARNRKMNTEAFF.

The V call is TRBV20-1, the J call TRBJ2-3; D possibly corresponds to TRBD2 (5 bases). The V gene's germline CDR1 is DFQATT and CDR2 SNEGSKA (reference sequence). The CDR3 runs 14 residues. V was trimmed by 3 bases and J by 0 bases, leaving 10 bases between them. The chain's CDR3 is CSASWTVSTDTQYF. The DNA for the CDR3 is TGCAGTGCTAGTTGGACTGTGAGCACAGATACGCAGTATTTT.

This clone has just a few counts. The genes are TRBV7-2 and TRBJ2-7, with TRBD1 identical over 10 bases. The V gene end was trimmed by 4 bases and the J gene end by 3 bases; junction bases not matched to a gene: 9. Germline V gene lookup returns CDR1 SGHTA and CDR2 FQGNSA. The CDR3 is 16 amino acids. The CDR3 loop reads CASSSPPGTGVYEQYF. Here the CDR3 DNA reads TGTGCCAGCAGCTCCCCCCCCGGGACAGGGGTCTACGAGCAGTACTTC.

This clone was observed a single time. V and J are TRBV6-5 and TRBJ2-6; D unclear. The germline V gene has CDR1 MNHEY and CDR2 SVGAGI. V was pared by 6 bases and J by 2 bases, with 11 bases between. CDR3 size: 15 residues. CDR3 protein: CASRASGAGANVLTF. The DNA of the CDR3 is TGTGCCAGCAGGGCGTCCGGCGCTGGGGCCAACGTCCTGACTTTC.

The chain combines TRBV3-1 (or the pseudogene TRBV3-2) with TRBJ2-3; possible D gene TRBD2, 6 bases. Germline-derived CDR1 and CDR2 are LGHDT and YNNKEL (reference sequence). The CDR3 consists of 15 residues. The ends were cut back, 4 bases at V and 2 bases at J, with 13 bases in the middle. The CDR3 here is CASSRSGGVTDTQYF. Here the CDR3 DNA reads TGTGCCAGCAGCCGTAGCGGCGGGGTCACAGATACGCAGTATTTT.

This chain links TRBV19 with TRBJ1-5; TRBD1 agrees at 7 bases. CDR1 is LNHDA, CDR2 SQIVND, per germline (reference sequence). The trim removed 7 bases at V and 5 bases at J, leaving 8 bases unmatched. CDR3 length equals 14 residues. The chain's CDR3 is CASKLGQIHQPQHF. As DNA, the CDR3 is TGTGCCAGTAAATTGGGACAGATTCATCAGCCCCAGCATTTT.

CDR3 loop: CASSYFTGDSYNEQFF. CDR3 nucleotide sequence: TGTGCCAGCAGTTACTTTACAGGGGACTCATACAATGAGCAGTTCTTC. This chain links TRBV6-5 with TRBJ2-1; tentatively, D is TRBD1 (7 bases). Germline lookup yields CDR1 MNHEY and CDR2 SVGAGI. The CDR3 sequence is 16 residues long. V lost 1 base, J lost 4 bases, and 14 bases lay in between.

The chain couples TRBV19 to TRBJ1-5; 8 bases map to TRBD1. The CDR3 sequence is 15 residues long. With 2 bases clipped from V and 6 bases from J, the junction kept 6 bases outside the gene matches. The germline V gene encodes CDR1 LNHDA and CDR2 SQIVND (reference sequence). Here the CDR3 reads CASSIMEQGGQPQHF. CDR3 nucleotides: TGTGCCAGTAGTATAATGGAACAGGGGGGTCAGCCCCAGCATTTT.

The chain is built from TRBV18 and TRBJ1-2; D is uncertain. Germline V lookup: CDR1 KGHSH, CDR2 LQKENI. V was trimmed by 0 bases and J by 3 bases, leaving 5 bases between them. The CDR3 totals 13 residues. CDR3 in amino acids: CASSPPGDYGYTF. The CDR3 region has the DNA TGTGCCAGCTCACCACCGGGCGACTATGGCTACACCTTC.

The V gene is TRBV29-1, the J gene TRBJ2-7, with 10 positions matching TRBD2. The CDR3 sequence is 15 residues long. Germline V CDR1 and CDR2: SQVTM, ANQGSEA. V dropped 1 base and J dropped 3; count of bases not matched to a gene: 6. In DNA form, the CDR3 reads TGCAGCGTTGAAGCTGATCTAGCGGGAGTCTACGAGCAGTACTTC. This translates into CSVEADLAGVYEQYF.

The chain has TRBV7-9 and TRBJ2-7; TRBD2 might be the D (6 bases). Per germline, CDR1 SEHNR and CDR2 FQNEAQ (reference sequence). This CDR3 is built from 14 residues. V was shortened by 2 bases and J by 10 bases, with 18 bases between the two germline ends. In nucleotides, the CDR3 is TGTGCCAGCAGCTTATTGAGGGGAGGAGAGAGACAGTACTTC. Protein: CASSLLRGGERQYF.

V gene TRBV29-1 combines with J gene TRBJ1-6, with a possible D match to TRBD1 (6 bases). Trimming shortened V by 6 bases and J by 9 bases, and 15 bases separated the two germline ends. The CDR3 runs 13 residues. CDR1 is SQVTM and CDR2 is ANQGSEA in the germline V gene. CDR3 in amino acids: CSVLDSPSSPLHF. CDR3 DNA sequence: TGCAGCGTCCTGGACAGTCCGAGTTCACCCCTCCACTTT.

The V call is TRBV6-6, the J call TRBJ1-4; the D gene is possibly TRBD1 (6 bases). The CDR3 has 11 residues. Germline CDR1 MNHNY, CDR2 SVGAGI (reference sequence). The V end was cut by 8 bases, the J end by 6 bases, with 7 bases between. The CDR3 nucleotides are TGTGCCAGCCAGGGGCATGAAAAACTGTTTTTT. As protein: CASQGHEKLFF.

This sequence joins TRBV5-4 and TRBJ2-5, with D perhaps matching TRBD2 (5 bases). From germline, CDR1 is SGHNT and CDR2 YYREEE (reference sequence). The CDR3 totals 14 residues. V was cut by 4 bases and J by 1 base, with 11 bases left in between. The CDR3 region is CASSLTGSQETQYF. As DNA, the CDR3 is TGTGCCAGCAGCCTGACGGGGTCCCAAGAGACCCAGTACTTC. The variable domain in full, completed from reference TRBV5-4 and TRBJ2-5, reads ETGVTQSPTHLIKTRGQQVTLRCSSQSGHNTVSWYQQALGQGPQFIFQYYREEENGRGNFPPRFSGLQFPNYSSELNVNALELDDSALYLCASSLTGSQETQYFGPGTRLLVL.

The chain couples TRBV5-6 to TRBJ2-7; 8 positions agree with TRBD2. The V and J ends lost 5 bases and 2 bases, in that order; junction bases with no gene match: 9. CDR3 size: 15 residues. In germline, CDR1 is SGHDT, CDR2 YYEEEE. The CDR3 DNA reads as TGTGCCAGCAGATTCCGCGCAGCGGGAGCCTACGAGCAGTACTTC. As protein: CASRFRAAGAYEQYF.